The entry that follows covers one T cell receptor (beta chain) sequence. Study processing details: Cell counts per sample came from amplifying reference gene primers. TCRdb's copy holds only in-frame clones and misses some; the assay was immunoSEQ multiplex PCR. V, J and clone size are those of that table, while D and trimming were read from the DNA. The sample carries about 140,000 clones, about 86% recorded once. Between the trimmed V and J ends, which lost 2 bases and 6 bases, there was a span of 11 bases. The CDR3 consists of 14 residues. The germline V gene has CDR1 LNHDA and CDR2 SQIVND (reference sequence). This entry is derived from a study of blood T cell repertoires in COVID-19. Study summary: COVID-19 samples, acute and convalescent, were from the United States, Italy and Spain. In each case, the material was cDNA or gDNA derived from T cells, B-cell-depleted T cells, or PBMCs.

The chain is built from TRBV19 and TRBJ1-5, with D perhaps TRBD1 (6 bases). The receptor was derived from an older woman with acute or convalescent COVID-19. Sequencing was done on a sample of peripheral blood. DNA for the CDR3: TGTGCCAGTAGTATAACGGCAGGGGTTCAGCCCCAGCATTTT. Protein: CASSITAGVQPQHF.